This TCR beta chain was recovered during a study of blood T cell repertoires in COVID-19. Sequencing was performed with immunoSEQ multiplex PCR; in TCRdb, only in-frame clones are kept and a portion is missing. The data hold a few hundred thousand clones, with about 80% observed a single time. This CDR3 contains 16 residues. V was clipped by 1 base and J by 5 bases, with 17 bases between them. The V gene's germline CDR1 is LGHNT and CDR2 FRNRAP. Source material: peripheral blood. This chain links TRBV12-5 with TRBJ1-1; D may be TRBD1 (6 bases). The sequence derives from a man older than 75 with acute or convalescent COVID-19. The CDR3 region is CASGLAAGTRVTEAFF. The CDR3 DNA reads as TGTGCTAGTGGTTTGGCCGCCGGGACACGAGTGACTGAAGCTTTCTTT. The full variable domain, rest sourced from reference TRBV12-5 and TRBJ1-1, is DARVTQTPRHKVTEMGQEVTMRCQPILGHNTVFWYRQTMMQGLELLAYFRNRAPLDDSGMPKDRFSAEMPDATLATLKIQPSEPRDSAVYFCASGLAAGTRVTEAFFGQGTRLTVV.